The source of this T cell receptor beta chain is a study of T cell clonality in common variable immunodeficiency. This clone was counted many times. The read ends 3 residues shy of where the CDR3 ends; the end is completed using the germline J gene. Repertoires were generated with immunoSEQ multiplex PCR, while TCRdb's copy carries only in-frame clones and drops some. Sampling found around 32,000 clones, none seen once. Most patients and controls had Caucasian heritage. V lost 3 bases, J lost 2 bases, and 8 bases lay in between. Per the germline V gene, CDR1 is MNHNS and CDR2 is SASEGT. This CDR3 spans 14 amino acids.

The specimen was peripheral blood mononuclear cells. The V and J genes are TRBV6-1 and TRBJ1-3; D unclear. The sequence derives from a person aged 18 to 70 in good health. This CDR3 reads CASSEARPGNTIYF. CDR3 DNA (partial): TGTGCCAGCAGTGAGGCCAGGCCTGGAAACACC.